The 15 T cell receptor beta chains below all came from one sample that was sequenced in a study of CD8 T cells in Susac syndrome (dated by TCRdb to 2018 to 2020). The library came from the immunoSEQ multiplex PCR assay. RNA was extracted with the RNeasy kit and roughly 0.45 to 1 ug was reverse transcribed using random hexamers. The public reads were reprocessed in TCRdb via fastp at Q25 and MiXCR, keeping in-frame beta chains. Duplicate CDR3 protein sequences are folded into a single record with the most common DNA and genes. The sample includes roughly 80,000 distinct CDR3 sequences, with roughly 93% observed a single time. The ten top clones hold about 0.25% of the sample. The sample comprised CD8+ T cells from PBMCs. The receptor source for this set is a human donor in good health.

The chain is built from TRBV7-9 and TRBJ2-1; the D call may be TRBD1 or TRBD2 (5 bases each). CDR1 and CDR2 from the germline V gene are SEHNR and FQNEAQ (reference sequence). This CDR3 comprises 12 residues. The ends were cut back, 9 bases at V and 5 bases at J, with 11 bases in the middle. CDR3 amino acids: CASVGADNEQFF. The CDR3 nucleotides read TGTGCCAGTGTCGGGGCCGACAATGAGCAGTTCTTC.

This clonotype occurred once. The CDR3 spells CAWSDWADNGYTF. DNA of the CDR3: TGTGCCTGGAGTGATTGGGCAGACAATGGCTACACCTTC. The rearrangement links TRBV30 to TRBJ1-2; no clear D gene. Germline V CDR1 and CDR2: GTSNPN, SVGIG (reference sequence). Trimming pared 1 base from V and 6 bases from J, leaving 12 bases between. The CDR3 extends over 13 amino acids.

The J gene is TRBJ2-2, the V gene TRBV3-1; D gene unclear. This CDR3 has 18 residues. Per germline, CDR1 LGHDT and CDR2 YNNKEL (reference sequence). V shed 0 bases and J shed 4 bases, with 18 bases lying between them. The CDR3 region has the DNA TGTGCCAGCAGCCAAGAAATTAGGGCGGTGGCGAGCACCGGGGAGCTGTTTTTT. Its translation: CASSQEIRAVASTGELFF.

This rearrangement joins TRBV28 to TRBJ2-1; 8 nucleotides line up with TRBD2. J was trimmed by 8 bases and V by 4 bases; bases with no gene match: 7. The CDR3 totals 14 residues. The V gene's germline CDR1 is MDHEN and CDR2 SYDVKM. CDR3 sequence reads: CASSSGTRPDEQFF. The CDR3 region has the DNA TGTGCCAGCAGTTCCGGGACTAGGCCCGATGAGCAGTTCTTC.

CDR3: CASSDGLGRGGYEQYF. The CDR3 DNA sequence: TGTGCCAGCAGTGACGGGTTGGGCCGAGGGGGCTACGAGCAGTACTTC. J is TRBJ2-7 and V is TRBV2, with a weak D call TRBD1 (6 bases). Germline CDR1 is SNHLY and CDR2 is FYNNEI. The CDR3 is 16 residues long. Deletions cut 3 bases from V and 3 bases from J, with 18 bases between.

This rearrangement joins TRBV4-1 to TRBJ1-5; D gene uncertain. The CDR3 is 13 amino acids. Germline assignment: CDR1 MGHRA and CDR2 YSYEKL. Deletions cut 2 bases from V and 7 bases from J, with 9 bases between. The CDR3 sequence is CASSQRLGQPQHF. CDR3 sequence (DNA): TGCGCCAGCAGCCAACGGTTGGGGCAGCCCCAGCATTTT.

The chain is built from TRBV9 and TRBJ2-2; tentative D call: TRBD1 (6 bases). The CDR3 loop spans 18 amino acids. Germline V gene sequence: CDR1 SGDLS, CDR2 YYNGEE. The ends were cut back, 1 base at V and 0 bases at J, with 16 bases in the middle. The CDR3 DNA follows: TGTGCCAGCAGCGTACCGGGACAAACATCTCCGAACACCGGGGAGCTGTTTTTT. It specifies CASSVPGQTSPNTGELFF.

The chain uses TRBV5-1 and TRBJ2-1; D assignment may be TRBD1 or TRBD2 (5 bases each). The V end was cut by 4 bases, the J end by 7 bases, with 15 bases between. This CDR3 region has 14 residues. Germline CDR1 reads SGHRS; CDR2 reads YFSETQ. CDR3 region: CASSGGGAGNEQFF. The CDR3 DNA reads TGCGCCAGCAGCGGAGGTGGGGCCGGTAATGAGCAGTTCTTC.

CDR3 protein: CASSEGGAAETQYF. CDR3 nucleotides: TGTGCCAGCAGTGAGGGGGGAGCGGCAGAGACCCAGTACTTC. V and J are TRBV9 and TRBJ2-5; either TRBD1 or TRBD2 may fit D (6 bases each). Germline V gene sequence: CDR1 SGDLS, CDR2 YYNGEE. Trimming removed 5 bases from V and 4 bases from J, with 15 bases in between. This CDR3 comprises 14 residues.

The CDR3 is CASSLRTQYF. The DNA for the CDR3 is TGTGCCAGCAGCCTCCGAACCCAGTACTTC. V and J are TRBV7-9 and TRBJ2-5; no firm D call. The CDR3 covers 10 residues. The V end was cut by 5 bases, the J end by 8 bases, with 6 bases between. Germline CDR1 is SEHNR and CDR2 is FQNEAQ (reference sequence).

The chain joins TRBV3-1 to TRBJ2-7; 9 nucleotides align to TRBD1. This CDR3 contains 18 residues. V shed 8 bases, J shed 0 bases, and the junction held 17 bases outside the gene matches. CDR1 and CDR2 from the germline V gene are LGHDT and YNNKEL (reference sequence). The CDR3, as DNA: TGTGCCAGCGCCAGCAGCCAAACCGGACAGGGGCTCTCCTACGAGCAGTACTTC. Amino acid sequence: CASASSQTGQGLSYEQYF.

The chain carries TRBV28 and TRBJ2-7; no clear D. V lost 7 bases to trimming and J lost 2 bases, with 12 bases between them. This CDR3 is built from 13 residues. Germline V gene lookup returns CDR1 MDHEN and CDR2 SYDVKM. The CDR3 spells CASTPTRTYEQYV. CDR3 sequence (DNA): TGTGCCAGCACCCCAACAAGGACCTACGAGCAGTACGTC.

The gene calls are TRBV6-2 or TRBV6-3 and TRBJ2-7, with 9 bases lining up with TRBD1. The CDR3 is made up of 13 amino acids. V shed 2 bases, J shed 5 bases, and the junction held 1 base outside the gene matches. Germline assignment: CDR1 MNHEY and CDR2 SVGEGT. The CDR3 bases are TGTGCCAGCAGTTACGGGACAGGGCACGAGCAGTACGTC. It encodes CASSYGTGHEQYV.

V usage is TRBV28 and J usage is TRBJ1-1, with D uncertain. The germline CDR1 and CDR2 sequences are MDHEN and SYDVKM. Trimming removed 8 bases at V and 2 bases at J, with 6 bases between. The CDR3 is 11 amino acids. For the CDR3, the DNA is TGTGCCAGCCGTAGAAACACTGAAGCTTTCTTT. As protein: CASRRNTEAFF.

This clonotype occurred once. The chain recombines TRBV12-3 or TRBV12-4 with TRBJ2-7; D is perhaps TRBD1 (6 bases). CDR3 length: 12 amino acids. Trimming removed 7 bases from V and 2 bases from J, with 9 bases in between. CDR3 bases: TGTGCCAGCACCCGGGACACCTACGAGCAGTACTTC. Translated, it gives CASTRDTYEQYF.